The clone carrying this T cell receptor beta chain was found many times. A much larger clone differs by one base, so this may be a read error. Germline V lookup: CDR1 MNHNS, CDR2 SASEGT. The length of the CDR3 is 13 residues. The data are from a study of glioma-infiltrating T cells. Amplification of TCR alpha and beta CDR3 regions from RNA used iRepertoire nested multiplex PCR. MiXCR, applied by TCRdb to the multiplex PCR reads, yields one record per CDR3 protein. The repertoire holds 100,000 to 150,000 distinct CDR3 sequences, with approximately 23% as singletons. The receptor was derived from a human donor with low-grade glioma or glioblastoma, undergoing nonglioma brain surgery, or in good health (not recorded which). Sequenced sample: glioma tissue, nonneoplastic brain tissue, or PBMCs (not recorded which). This rearrangement joins TRBV6-1 to TRBJ1-1; 10 bases align to TRBD1. For the CDR3, the DNA is TGTACCAGCAGTGGGGACAGGGGCACTGAAGCTTTCTTT. Translation gives CTSSGDRGTEAFF.